These T cell receptor beta chains were read from a single sample in a study of metastatic and nonmetastatic thyroid tumors. With MiXCR, TCRdb reprocessed the PCR reads. The sample contains around 44,000 clones, 28% of which appear only once. Sequencing was done on a sample of blood. Receptor source: a male donor with papillary thyroid cancer or a benign thyroid nodule (not recorded which). Some clones in this sample may be carry-over from other donors' samples. Each CDR3 is given with its conserved first and last residue. D genes are given only for firm matches. The listing skips clone size in some rows; elsewhere it reads once, few, many or a size class.

medium-sized	TRBJ1-1	TRBV20-1	.	TGCAGTGCTAGAGTACGGGACACTGAAGCTTTCTTT	CSARVRDTEAFF
.	TRBJ2-5	TRBV24-1	.	TGTGACACCAGTCCCGGCACAGGTAAAGATACCCAGTACTTC	CDTSPGTGKDTQYF
few	TRBJ2-2	TRBV2	.	TGTGCCAGTCAACGGGTCCCCACCGGGGAGCTGTTTTTT	CASQRVPTGELFF
many	TRBJ2-3	TRBV20-1	TRBD2	TGCAGTGCTAGAGTAGCGGGGGAAAAAGATACGCAGTATTTT	CSARVAGEKDTQYF
.	TRBJ1-2	TRBV28	.	TGTGCCAGCAGTTGGGGGGGAATCTATGGCTACACCTTC	CASSWGGIYGYTF
many	TRBJ2-3	TRBV7-6	.	TGTGCCAGCAGCTTTGGTCCGATAGGCGGGGCTAGCACAGATACGCAGTATTTT	CASSFGPIGGASTDTQYF
.	TRBJ1-2	TRBV18	.	TGTGCCAGCGCTCACTCGATCCTCGAGGGCTACACGTTC	CASAHSILEGYTF
.	TRBJ2-3	TRBV11-2	TRBD1	TGTGCCAGCAGCTTAGTGGGGACAGGCATAGGGACAGATACGCAGTATTTT	CASSLVGTGIGTDTQYF
many	TRBJ2-7	TRBV7-9	.	TGTGCCAGCAGCACCCCGGAAACCTACGAGCAGTACTTC	CASSTPETYEQYF
many	TRBJ2-2	TRBV4-3	TRBD2	TGCGCCAGCAGCCCTGGACAACCTTGGACTAGCGGGAGAATGAACACCGGGGAGCTGTTTTTT	CASSPGQPWTSGRMNTGELFF
many	TRBJ2-2	TRBV16	.	TGTGCCAGCAGCCAATCCGGGACAAATACCGGGGAGCTGTTTTTT	CASSQSGTNTGELFF
.	TRBJ2-2	TRBV11-3	.	TGTGCCAGCAGTCAACCAAGGACCGGGGAGCTGTTTTTT	CASSQPRTGELFF
.	TRBJ1-1	TRBV30	TRBD1	TGTGCCTGGGGACAGGCGCGGACTGAAGCTTTATTT	CAWGQARTEALF
many	TRBJ2-7	TRBV11-2	.	TGTGCCAGCAGCAATTCCCGTTCGGACTCCTACGAGCAGTACTTC	CASSNSRSDSYEQYF
.	TRBJ2-7	TRBV20-1	.	TGCAGTGCGCAAATGAGGTACGAGCAGCACTTC	CSAQMRYEQHF
.	TRBJ2-3	TRBV9	.	TGTGCCAGCAGCCGCGACGGCCGGAGGGGAGATACGCAGTATTTT	CASSRDGRRGDTQYF
many	TRBJ2-1	TRBV12-3/TRBV12-4	.	TGTGCCAGCAGTTTTTCGTCTTCGGGAAATGAGCAGTTCTTC	CASSFSSSGNEQFF
few	TRBJ1-2	TRBV2	.	TGTGCCAGCAGTAACGGGACTGGGGCACTGCGGGGCTACACCTTC	CASSNGTGALRGYTF
.	TRBJ2-7	TRBV6-1	.	TGTGCCATCGTCCGCCGCGAGCAGTACTTC	CAIVRREQYF
many	TRBJ2-1	TRBV2	.	TGTGCCAGCAGTGAAGGTTGGGGGGGGCACTTAAACAATGAGCAGTTCTTC	CASSEGWGGHLNNEQFF
few	TRBJ2-1	TRBV7-3	.	TGTGCCAGCGGCTTAAACTATGAGCAGTTCTTC	CASGLNYEQFF
few	TRBJ1-5	TRBV12-3/TRBV12-4	.	TGTGCCAGCAGTTTAGCGCGTGGGGGAAGCCAGCCCCAGCATTTT	CASSLARGGSQPQHF
many	TRBJ2-1	TRBV10-3	.	TGTGCCATCAGTGAGTCGAGGGGTGACGGGTCCAACCAGCAGTTCTTC	CAISESRGDGSNQQFF
medium-sized	TRBJ2-7	TRBV4-1	.	TGCGCCAGCAGCCAAGGAGTCACTACCTACGAGCAGTACTTC	CASSQGVTTYEQYF
.	TRBJ2-7	TRBV19	TRBD2	TGTGCCAGTAGGCTCCTAGCGGGGAGTACCTACGAGCAGTACTTC	CASRLLAGSTYEQYF
.	TRBJ1-2	TRBV5-1	TRBD1	TGCGCCAGCAGCTTGGACTCTCCCATCGACAGGGGGTTTTTAAGCTATGGCTACACCTTC	CASSLDSPIDRGFLSYGYTF
.	TRBJ2-6	TRBV2	.	TGTGCCAGCAGTGAACTGTCTGGGTCCAACGTCCTGACTTTC	CASSELSGSNVLTF
many	TRBJ2-5	TRBV19	.	TGTGCCAGTAGTAGCTTTCTTTACGATCGGCCACGCGAAGGCCAGTACTTC	CASSSFLYDRPREGQYF
.	TRBJ2-5	TRBV7-2	TRBD1	TGTGCCAGCAGCCGAGGGGGGGGACAGGGAGACCAGTACTTC	CASSRGGGQGDQYF
many	TRBJ2-5	TRBV3-1	TRBD2	TGTGCCAGCAGCCAAGGGACTAGCGGAGGAATAGAGACCCAGTACTTC	CASSQGTSGGIETQYF
many	TRBJ2-5	TRBV6-1	TRBD1	TGTGCCAGCAGTAGTTTTCGAGGGGGCGGAGAGACCCAGTACTTC	CASSSFRGGGETQYF
many	TRBJ2-7	TRBV11-2	TRBD2	TGTGCCAGCATCCCTAGCGGAACCTACGAGCAGTACTTC	CASIPSGTYEQYF
many	TRBJ2-5	TRBV7-2	.	TGTGCCAGCAGCTTAGGAAACCAAGAGACCCAGTACTTC	CASSLGNQETQYF
.	TRBJ1-1	TRBV6-2/TRBV6-3	.	TGTGCCAGCACAACAATGAACACTGAAGCTTTCTTT	CASTTMNTEAFF
few	TRBJ1-2	TRBV19	TRBD1	TGTGCCAGTAGCCGGGACAGGGGGTATGGCTACACCTTC	CASSRDRGYGYTF
few	TRBJ2-1	TRBV2	.	TGTGCCAGCAAGGTGTGTAGCTCCTACAATGAGCAGTTCTTC	CASKVCSSYNEQFF
.	TRBJ2-3	TRBV6-2/TRBV6-3	TRBD2	TGTGACAGCAGTTACCTCCCTGGTGGGGGGGGACCAGATACGCATTATTTT	CDSSYLPGGGGPDTHYF
.	TRBJ2-2	TRBV28	.	TGTGCCAGCAGTCTCAACACCGGGGAGCTGTTTTTT	CASSLNTGELFF
few	TRBJ2-7	TRBV27	.	TGTGCCAGCAGTTTAAATGCGCGGGCGATCTACGAGCAGTACTTC	CASSLNARAIYEQYF
.	TRBJ1-1	TRBV20-1	.	TGCAGTGCTCAGGACACCCAGAACACTGAAGCTTTCTTT	CSAQDTQNTEAFF